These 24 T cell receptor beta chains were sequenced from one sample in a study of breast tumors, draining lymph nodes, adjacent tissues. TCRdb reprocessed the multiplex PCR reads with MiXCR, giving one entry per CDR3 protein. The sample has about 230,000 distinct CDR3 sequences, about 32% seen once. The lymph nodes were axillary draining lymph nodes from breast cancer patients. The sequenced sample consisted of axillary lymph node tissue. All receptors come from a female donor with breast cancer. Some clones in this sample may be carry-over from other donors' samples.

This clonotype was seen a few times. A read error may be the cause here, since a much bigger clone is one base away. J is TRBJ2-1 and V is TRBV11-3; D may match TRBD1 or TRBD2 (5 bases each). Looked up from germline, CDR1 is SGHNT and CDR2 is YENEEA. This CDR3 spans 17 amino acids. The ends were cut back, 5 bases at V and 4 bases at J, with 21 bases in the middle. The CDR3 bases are TGTGCCAGCAGCGGGAAAACGGGACCAGCGGCGTACAATGAGCAGTTCTTC. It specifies CASSGKTGPAAYNEQFF.

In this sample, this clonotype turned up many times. The CDR3 protein is CASSHGTYNEQFF. The CDR3 DNA follows: TGTGCCAGCAGCCACGGGACTTACAATGAGCAGTTCTTC. This rearrangement joins TRBV7-9 to TRBJ2-1; D may be TRBD2 (6 bases). Germline V gene data show CDR1 as SEHNR and CDR2 as FQNEAQ (reference sequence). The CDR3 has 13 amino acids. V shed 5 bases and J shed 4 bases, with 9 bases lying between them.

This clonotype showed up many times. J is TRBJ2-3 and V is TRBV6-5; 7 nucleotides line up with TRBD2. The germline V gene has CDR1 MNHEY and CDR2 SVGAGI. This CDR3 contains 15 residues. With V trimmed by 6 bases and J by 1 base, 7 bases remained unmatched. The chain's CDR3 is CASSLRLAGTDTQYF. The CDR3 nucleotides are TGTGCCAGCAGCTTGCGACTAGCCGGCACAGATACGCAGTATTTT.

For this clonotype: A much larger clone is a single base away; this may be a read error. The CDR3 is CATHRQARSSYEQYF. CDR3 DNA: TGTGCCACCCACCGCCAGGCCAGGAGCTCCTACGAGCAGTACTTC. The rearrangement uses TRBV6-2 or TRBV6-3 and TRBJ2-7; D gene ambiguous. With 10 bases removed from V and 0 bases from J, the gap between germline ends came to 19 bases. This CDR3 has 15 residues. Germline assignment: CDR1 MNHEY and CDR2 SVGEGT.

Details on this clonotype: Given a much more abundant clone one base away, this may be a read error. The chain's CDR3 is CAGRFLDSYYGYTF. The DNA for the CDR3 is TGTGCCGGCAGATTCTTAGACAGCTACTATGGCTACACCTTC. V and J are TRBV5-6 and TRBJ1-2; a weak D match, TRBD1 (5 bases). This CDR3 region has 14 residues. CDR1 is SGHDT and CDR2 is YYEEEE in the germline V gene.

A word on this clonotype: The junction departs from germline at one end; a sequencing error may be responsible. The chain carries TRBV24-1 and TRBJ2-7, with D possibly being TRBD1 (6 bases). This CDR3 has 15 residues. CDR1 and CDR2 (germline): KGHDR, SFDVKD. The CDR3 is CATSRTARASYEQCF. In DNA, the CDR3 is TGTGCCACCAGTCGGACAGCAAGGGCATCCTACGAGCAGTGCTTC.

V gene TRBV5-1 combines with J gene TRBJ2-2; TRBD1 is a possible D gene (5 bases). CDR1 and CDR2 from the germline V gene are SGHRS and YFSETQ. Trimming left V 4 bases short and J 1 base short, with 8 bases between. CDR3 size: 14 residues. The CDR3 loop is CASSIDRNTGELFF. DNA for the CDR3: TGCGCCAGCAGCATCGACAGGAACACCGGGGAGCTGTTTTTT.

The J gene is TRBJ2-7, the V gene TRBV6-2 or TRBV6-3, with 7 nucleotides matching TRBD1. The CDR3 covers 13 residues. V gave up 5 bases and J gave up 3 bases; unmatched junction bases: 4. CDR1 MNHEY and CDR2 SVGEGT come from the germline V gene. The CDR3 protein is CASSHGQVYEQYF. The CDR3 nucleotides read TGTGCCAGCAGTCACGGACAGGTCTACGAGCAGTACTTC.

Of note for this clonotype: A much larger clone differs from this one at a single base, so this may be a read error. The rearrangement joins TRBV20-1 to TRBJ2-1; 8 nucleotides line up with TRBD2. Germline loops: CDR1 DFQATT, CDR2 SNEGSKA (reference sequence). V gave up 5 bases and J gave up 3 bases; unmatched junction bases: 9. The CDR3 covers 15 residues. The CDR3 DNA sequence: TGCAGTGCTTTACTAGCGGAGAGCTTCTACAATGAGCAGTTCTTC. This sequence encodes CSALLAESFYNEQFF.

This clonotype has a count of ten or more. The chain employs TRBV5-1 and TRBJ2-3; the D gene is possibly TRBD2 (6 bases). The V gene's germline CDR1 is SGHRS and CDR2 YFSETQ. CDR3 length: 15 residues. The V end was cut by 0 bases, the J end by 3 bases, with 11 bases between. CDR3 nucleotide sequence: TGCGCCAGCAGCTTGGACGGGAGTGGAACAGATACGCAGTATTTT. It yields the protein CASSLDGSGTDTQYF. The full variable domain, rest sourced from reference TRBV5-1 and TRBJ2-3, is KAGVTQTPRYLIKTRGQQVTLSCSPISGHRSVSWYQQTPGQGLQFLFEYFSETQRNKGNFPGRFSGRQFSNSRSEMNVSTLELGDSALYLCASSLDGSGTDTQYFGPGTRLTVL.

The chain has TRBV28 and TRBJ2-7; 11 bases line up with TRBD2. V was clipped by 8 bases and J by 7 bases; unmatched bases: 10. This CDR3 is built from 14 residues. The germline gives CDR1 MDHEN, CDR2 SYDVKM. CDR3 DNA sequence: TGTGCCAGCGGACCGGGACTAGCGGATAGTGAGCAGTACTTC. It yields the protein CASGPGLADSEQYF.

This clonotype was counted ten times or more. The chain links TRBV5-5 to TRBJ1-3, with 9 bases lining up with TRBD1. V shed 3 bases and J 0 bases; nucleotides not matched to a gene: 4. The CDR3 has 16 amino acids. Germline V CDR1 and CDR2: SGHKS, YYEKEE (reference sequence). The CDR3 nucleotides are TGTGCCAGCAGCTCCGGGACAGGGCGCTCTGGAAACACCATATATTTT. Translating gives CASSSGTGRSGNTIYF. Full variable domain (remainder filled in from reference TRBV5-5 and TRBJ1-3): DAGVTQSPTHLIKTRGQQVTLRCSPISGHKSVSWYQQVLGQGPQFIFQYYEKEERGRGNFPDRFSARQFPNYSSELNVNALLLGDSALYLCASSSGTGRSGNTIYFGEGSWLTVV.

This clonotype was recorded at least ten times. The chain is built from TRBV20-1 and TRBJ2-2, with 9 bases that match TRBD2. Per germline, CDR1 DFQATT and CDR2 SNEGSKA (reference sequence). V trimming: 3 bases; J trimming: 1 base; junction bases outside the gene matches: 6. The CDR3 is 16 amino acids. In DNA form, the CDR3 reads TGCAGTGCTAGGAGACTAGCGGTCCAGAACACCGGGGAGCTGTTTTTT. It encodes CSARRLAVQNTGELFF.

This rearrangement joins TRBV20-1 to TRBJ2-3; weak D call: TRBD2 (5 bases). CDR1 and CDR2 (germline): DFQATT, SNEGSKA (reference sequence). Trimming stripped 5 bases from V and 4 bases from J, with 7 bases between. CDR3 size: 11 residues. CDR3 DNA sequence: TGCAGTGCTTGGGGAGCAGATACGCAGTATTTT. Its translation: CSAWGADTQYF.

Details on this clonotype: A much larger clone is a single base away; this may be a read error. CDR3 coding DNA: TGCAGTGCCCGCTGCTACGAGCAGTACTTC. It is translated as CSARCYEQYF. The V call is TRBV20-1, the J call TRBJ2-7, with D hard to call. The germline gives CDR1 DFQATT, CDR2 SNEGSKA (reference sequence). Trimming took 6 bases from V and 3 from J, leaving 6 bases between them. The CDR3 has 10 amino acids.

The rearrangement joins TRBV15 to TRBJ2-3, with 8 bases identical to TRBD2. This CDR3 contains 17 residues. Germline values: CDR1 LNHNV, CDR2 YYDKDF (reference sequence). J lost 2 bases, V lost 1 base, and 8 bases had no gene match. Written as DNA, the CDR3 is TGTGCCACCAGCAGAGGCGGGGGGTTAGGCACCACAGATACGCAGTATTTT. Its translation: CATSRGGGLGTTDTQYF.

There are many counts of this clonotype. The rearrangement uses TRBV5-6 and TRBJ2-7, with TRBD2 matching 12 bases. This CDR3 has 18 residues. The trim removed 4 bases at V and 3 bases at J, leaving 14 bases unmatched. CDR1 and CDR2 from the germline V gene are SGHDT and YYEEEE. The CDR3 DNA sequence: TGTGCCAGCAGCGTGGGACTAGCGGGCCTGCGGAGAAGCTACGAGCAGTACTTC. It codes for CASSVGLAGLRRSYEQYF.

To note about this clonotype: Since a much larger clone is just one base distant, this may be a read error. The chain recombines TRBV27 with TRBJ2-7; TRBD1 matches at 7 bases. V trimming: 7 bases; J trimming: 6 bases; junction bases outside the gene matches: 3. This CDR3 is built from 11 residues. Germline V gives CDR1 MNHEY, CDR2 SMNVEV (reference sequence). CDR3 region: CASTRGSEQYF. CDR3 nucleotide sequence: TGTGCCAGCACCAGGGGGAGCGAGCAGTACTTC.

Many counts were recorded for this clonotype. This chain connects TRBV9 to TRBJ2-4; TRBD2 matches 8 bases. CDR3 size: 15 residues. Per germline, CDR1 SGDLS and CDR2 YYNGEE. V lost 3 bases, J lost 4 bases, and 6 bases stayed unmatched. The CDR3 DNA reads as TGTGCCAGCAGCGGGGGACTAGGAACTAAAAACATTCAGTACTTC. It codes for CASSGGLGTKNIQYF.

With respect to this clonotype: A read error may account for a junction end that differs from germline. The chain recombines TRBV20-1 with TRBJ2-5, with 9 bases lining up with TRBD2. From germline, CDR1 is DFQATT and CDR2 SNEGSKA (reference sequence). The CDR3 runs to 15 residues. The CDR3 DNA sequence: TGCAGTGCAAGAGAAGCAGCGGGAGGTCCGGAGACCCAGTACTTC. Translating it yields CSAREAAGGPETQYF.

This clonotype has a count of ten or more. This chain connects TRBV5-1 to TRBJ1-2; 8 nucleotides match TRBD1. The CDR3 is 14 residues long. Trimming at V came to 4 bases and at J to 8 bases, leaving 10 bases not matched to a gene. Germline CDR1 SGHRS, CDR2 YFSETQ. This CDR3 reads CASSEGQGLGGYTF. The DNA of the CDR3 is TGCGCCAGCAGCGAAGGACAGGGCCTAGGGGGCTACACCTTC.

The CDR3 loop is CASSFVEETQYF. CDR3 DNA: TGTGCCAGCAGTTTCGTGGAAGAGACCCAGTACTTC. This chain links TRBV12-3 or TRBV12-4 with TRBJ2-5; no reliable D call. The CDR3 runs to 12 residues. V was trimmed by 3 bases and J by 3 bases, leaving 5 bases between them.

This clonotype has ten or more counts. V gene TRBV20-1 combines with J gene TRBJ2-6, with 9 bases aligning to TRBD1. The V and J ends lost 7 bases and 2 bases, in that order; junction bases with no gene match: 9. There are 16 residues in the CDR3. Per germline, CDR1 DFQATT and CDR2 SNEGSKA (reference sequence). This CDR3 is CSGETGGTAGANVLTF. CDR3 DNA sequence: TGCAGTGGAGAGACAGGGGGAACCGCTGGGGCCAACGTCCTGACTTTC.

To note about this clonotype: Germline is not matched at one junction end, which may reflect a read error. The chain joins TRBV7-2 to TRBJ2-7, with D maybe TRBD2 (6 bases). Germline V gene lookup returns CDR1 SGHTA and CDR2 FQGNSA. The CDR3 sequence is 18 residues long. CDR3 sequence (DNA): TGTGCCGGCAGCTTATATCATAGCCGGACTAACGGGACGAGAGAGCAGTACTTC. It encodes CAGSLYHSRTNGTREQYF.